The TCR beta chain described here comes from a study of blood T cell repertoires in COVID-19. V was clipped by 4 bases and J by 3 bases; unmatched bases: 10. Germline V gene data show CDR1 as SGHRS and CDR2 as YFSETQ. The CDR3 consists of 17 residues. TCRdb's copy holds only in-frame clones and misses some; the assay was immunoSEQ multiplex PCR. The repertoire holds about 400,000 clones, with roughly nine tenths as singletons. The V gene is TRBV5-1, the J gene TRBJ2-3; 11 bases are a match to TRBD2. Material for sequencing was PBMCs or T cells enriched from blood (not recorded which). The TCR originated in a woman aged 25 to 39 who had recovered from COVID-19. CDR3 residues: CASSPILAGGPTDTQYF. The DNA of the CDR3 is TGCGCCAGCAGCCCAATTTTAGCGGGAGGGCCTACAGATACGCAGTATTTT.